The 13 T cell receptor beta chains presented below share a single source sample, sequenced in a study of T-cell reconstitution after alpha-beta-depleted transplantation in children. Unique molecular identifiers were used to barcode this TCRbeta library. TCRdb analysed the PCR reads with MiXCR anew, one entry per CDR3 protein. The table includes about 580,000 distinct CDR3 sequences, over 20% detected once. The material sequenced was PBMCs, taken before TCRalphabeta/CD19-depleted stem cell transplant. These receptor sequences come from a boy in the first two years of life with Wiskott-Aldrich syndrome, due to receive a stem cell transplant.

The CDR3 protein is CASRTGVGTGELFF. Written as DNA, the CDR3 is TGTGCCTCCAGGACAGGGGTTGGGACCGGGGAGCTGTTTTTT. The V call is TRBV10-3, the J call TRBJ2-2; 9 nucleotides line up with TRBD1. This CDR3 contains 14 residues. V shed 11 bases, J shed 5 bases, and the junction held 9 bases outside the gene matches. Germline CDR1 is ENHRY and CDR2 is SYGVKD.

Only a few counts were recorded for this clonotype. The CDR3 spells CAWRFNRANYGYTF. For the CDR3, the DNA is TGTGCCTGGAGGTTCAACAGGGCTAACTATGGCTACACCTTC. This chain uses TRBV30 with TRBJ1-2, with D possibly matching TRBD1 (6 bases). Germline-derived CDR1 and CDR2 are GTSNPN and SVGIG (reference sequence). CDR3 length equals 14 residues. The V end was cut by 3 bases, the J end by 0 bases, with 11 bases between.

V and J are TRBV7-2 and TRBJ2-7; D may correspond to TRBD1 or TRBD2 (5 bases each). Germline V lookup: CDR1 SGHTA, CDR2 FQGNSA. V lost 3 bases and J lost 4, with 13 bases in between. The CDR3 loop spans 14 amino acids. Written as DNA, the CDR3 is TGTGCCAGCAGCTTCGGGGCCTTAGAATACGAGCAGTACTTC. The encoded protein is CASSFGALEYEQYF.

V and J are TRBV29-1 and TRBJ2-1, with D uncertain. V was trimmed by 3 bases and J by 10 bases, leaving 13 bases between them. Germline values: CDR1 SQVTM, CDR2 ANQGSEA. CDR3 length: 12 residues. The CDR3 bases are TGCAGCGTTGACAGGATGGGCCGGGAGCAGTTCTTC. This translates into CSVDRMGREQFF.

This clonotype turned up a few times. V and J are TRBV15 and TRBJ2-5; D gene uncertain. Germline-derived CDR1 and CDR2 are LNHNV and YYDKDF (reference sequence). The V gene lost 0 bases and the J gene lost 4 bases, with 9 bases spanning the gap. The CDR3 sequence is 14 residues long. In DNA form, the CDR3 reads TGTGCCACCAGCAGAGAAGGCCCGGCAGAGACCCAGTACTTC. This encodes CATSREGPAETQYF.

This clonotype appeared a few times. The chain has TRBV5-1 and TRBJ2-1; 7 nucleotides line up with TRBD1. The CDR3 loop spans 16 amino acids. Losses at the gene ends were 2 bases for V and 2 bases for J; bases not matched to a gene: 7. Germline CDR1 and CDR2: SGHRS and YFSETQ. The CDR3: CASSFPQDRAYNEQFF. CDR3 sequence (DNA): TGCGCCAGCAGCTTCCCGCAAGACAGGGCCTACAATGAGCAGTTCTTC.

This chain connects TRBV2 to TRBJ2-1; 14 bases are a match to TRBD2. Germline V gene sequence: CDR1 SNHLY, CDR2 FYNNEI. The CDR3 has 15 amino acids. V dropped 6 bases and J dropped 8; count of bases not matched to a gene: 6. CDR3 bases: TGTGCCAGCAGCGGGACTAGCGGGAGATTCTATGAGCAGTTCTTC. Translated, it gives CASSGTSGRFYEQFF.

This clonotype was found a few times. The chain is built from TRBV21-1 and TRBJ2-7; the tabulated D call, TRBD2, remains unverified against the DNA. TRBV21-1 is listed as a pseudogene. The CDR3 spans 15 residues. The CDR3 nucleotides read TGTGCCAGCACCACTCCGGGACTAGCTTCCTACGAGCAGTACTTC. Residues: CASTTPGLASYEQYF.

This chain's CDR3 is CAWTTGARTEAFF. CDR3 DNA sequence: TGTGCCTGGACCACGGGGGCGCGTACTGAAGCTTTCTTT. V usage is TRBV30 and J usage is TRBJ1-1; D perhaps matches TRBD1 (6 bases). From germline, CDR1 is GTSNPN and CDR2 SVGIG (reference sequence). The CDR3 runs 13 residues. The ends were cut back, 4 bases at V and 5 bases at J, with 14 bases in the middle.

The rearrangement uses TRBV20-1 and TRBJ2-1; 15 bases agree with TRBD2. Germline V gene sequence: CDR1 DFQATT, CDR2 SNEGSKA (reference sequence). The CDR3 contains 16 residues. The J segment lost 9 bases and the V segment lost 1 base, leaving 7 bases of the junction unmatched. The CDR3 loop is CSARVPGLAGGFEQFF. Written as DNA, the CDR3 is TGCAGTGCTAGAGTTCCAGGACTAGCGGGAGGGTTTGAGCAGTTCTTC.

V and J are TRBV20-1 and TRBJ2-7; D gene unclear. The CDR3 is 12 residues long. Trimming shortened V by 6 bases and J by 3 bases, and 12 bases separated the two germline ends. The V gene's germline CDR1 is DFQATT and CDR2 SNEGSKA (reference sequence). CDR3 protein: CSAPLVNYEQYF. The DNA of the CDR3 is TGCAGTGCACCACTCGTGAACTACGAGCAGTACTTC.

This clonotype has just a few counts. The V call is TRBV5-1, the J call TRBJ2-3; TRBD2 might be the D (5 bases). CDR3 length equals 15 residues. Germline V gene lookup returns CDR1 SGHRS and CDR2 YFSETQ. With 0 bases removed from V and 3 bases from J, the gap between germline ends came to 11 bases. The CDR3 reads CASSLGSGMTDTQYF. For the CDR3, the DNA is TGCGCCAGCAGCTTGGGGTCGGGAATGACAGATACGCAGTATTTT.

This sequence joins TRBV5-1 and TRBJ2-7; TRBD1 might be the D (5 bases). Germline lookup yields CDR1 SGHRS and CDR2 YFSETQ. The germline V and J ends were trimmed by 1 base and 7 bases, with 15 bases remaining between them. CDR3 size: 14 residues. Here the CDR3 DNA reads TGCGCCAGCAGCTTGTCCCGCATAAGGGGTGAGCAGTACTTC. Amino acid sequence: CASSLSRIRGEQYF.